The entry below describes one T cell receptor beta chain. The data belong to a study of blood T cell repertoires in COVID-19. Clones were sequenced by immunoSEQ multiplex PCR, and TCRdb holds only the in-frame ones, with some missing. The sample consists of a few hundred thousand clones, more than 75% of them appearing once. The CDR3 sequence is 15 residues long. Germline V gene data show CDR1 as SGHRS and CDR2 as YFSETQ. The V gene end was trimmed by 0 bases and the J gene end by 6 bases; junction bases not matched to a gene: 5. The sample taken for sequencing was peripheral blood. This clonotype was obtained from an elderly man with acute or convalescent COVID-19. The chain joins TRBV5-1 to TRBJ1-5, with 8 bases fitting TRBD1. DNA for the CDR3: TGCGCCAGCAGCTTGGGGACAGGGTTGGTTCAGCCCCAGCATTTT. It encodes CASSLGTGLVQPQHF.